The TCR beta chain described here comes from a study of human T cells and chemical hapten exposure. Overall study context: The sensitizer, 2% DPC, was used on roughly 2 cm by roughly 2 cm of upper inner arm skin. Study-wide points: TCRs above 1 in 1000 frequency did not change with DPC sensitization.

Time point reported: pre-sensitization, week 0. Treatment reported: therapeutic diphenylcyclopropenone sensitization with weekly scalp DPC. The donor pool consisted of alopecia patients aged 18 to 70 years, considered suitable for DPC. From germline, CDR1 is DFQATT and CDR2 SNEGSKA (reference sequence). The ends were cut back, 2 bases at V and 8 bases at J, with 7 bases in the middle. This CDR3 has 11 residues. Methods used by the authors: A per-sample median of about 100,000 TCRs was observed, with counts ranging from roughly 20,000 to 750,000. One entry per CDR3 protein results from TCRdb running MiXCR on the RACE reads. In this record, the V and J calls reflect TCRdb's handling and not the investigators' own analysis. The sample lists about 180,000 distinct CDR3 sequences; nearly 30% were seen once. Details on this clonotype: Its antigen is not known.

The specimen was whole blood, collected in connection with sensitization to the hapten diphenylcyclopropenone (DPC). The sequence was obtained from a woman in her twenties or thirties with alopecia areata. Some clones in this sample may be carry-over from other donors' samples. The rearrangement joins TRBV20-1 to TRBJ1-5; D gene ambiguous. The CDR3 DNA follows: TGCAGTGCTAGAAGCGGGGAGCCCCAGCATTTT. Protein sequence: CSARSGEPQHF.